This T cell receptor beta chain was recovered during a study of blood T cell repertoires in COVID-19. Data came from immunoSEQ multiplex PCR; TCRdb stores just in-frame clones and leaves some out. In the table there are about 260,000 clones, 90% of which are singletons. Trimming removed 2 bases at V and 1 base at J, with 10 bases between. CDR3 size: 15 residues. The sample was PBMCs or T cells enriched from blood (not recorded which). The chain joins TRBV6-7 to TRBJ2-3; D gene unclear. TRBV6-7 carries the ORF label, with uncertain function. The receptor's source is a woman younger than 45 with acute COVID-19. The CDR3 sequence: CASSYGPTRTDTQYF. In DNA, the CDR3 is TGTGCCAGCAGTTACGGGCCCACACGCACAGATACGCAGTATTTT.